Described below is a single T cell receptor beta chain sequence and its context. The sample belongs to a study of memory CD8 T cells in hepatitis C reinfection. Study information: Late or post reinfection samples were taken 12 to 24 weeks after detection.

Time point noted: late/post reinfection, 12 to 24 weeks after detection. No in vitro expansion preceded TCR sequencing of the sorted cells. Donors were people who inject drugs in the Montreal HEPCO cohort. The assay was immunoSEQ multiplex PCR, and TCRdb's table has in-frame clones only and misses some. Among approximately 46,000 clones listed, roughly 87% were seen once. The CDR3 totals 17 residues. Germline loops: CDR1 MNHEY, CDR2 SMNVEV (reference sequence). The V and J ends lost 5 bases and 2 bases, in that order; junction bases with no gene match: 9. The sample comprised naive CD8+ T cells sorted from blood. The V gene is TRBV27, the J gene TRBJ2-3; 11 nucleotides line up with TRBD1. The sequence came from a man between 18 and 29 years old with hepatitis C virus infection. The CDR3, as DNA: TGTGCCAGCAGTCCTTACGGGACAGGGGGGTTCACAGATACGCAGTATTTT. This gives the protein CASSPYGTGGFTDTQYF.